Below are 11 T cell receptor beta chains sequenced from a single sample in a study of shared clonotypes between healthy human individuals. Sequencing was performed with immunoSEQ multiplex PCR; in TCRdb, only in-frame clones are kept and a portion is missing. The profile shows over a million clones, around 97% of them singletons. Sequencing input: naive CD4+ T cells sorted from blood. Indicated subset: CD45RA+ positively selected. The receptors were gathered from a man younger than 40 in good health.

CDR3 in DNA: TGTGCCAGCAGCTTCTTGGGGCTCCAAGAGACCCAGTACTTC. Its translation: CASSFLGLQETQYF. The V call is TRBV7-2, the J call TRBJ2-5; TRBD1 might be the D (5 bases). Trimming removed 3 bases at V and 1 base at J, with 9 bases between. This CDR3 comprises 14 residues. CDR1 is SGHTA and CDR2 is FQGNSA in the germline V gene. Complete variable domain (other parts from reference TRBV7-2 and TRBJ2-5): GAGVSQSPSNKVTEKGKDVELRCDPISGHTALYWYRQSLGQGLEFLIYFQGNSAPDKSGLPSDRFSAERTGGSVSTLTIQRTQQEDSAVYLCASSFLGLQETQYFGPGTRLLVL.

The V call is TRBV4-3, the J call TRBJ2-5, with D unclear. Germline CDR1 and CDR2: LGHNA and YSLEER. The CDR3 has 14 amino acids. The ends were cut back, 4 bases at V and 1 base at J, with 10 bases in the middle. CDR3 in amino acids: CASSRTRVQETQYF. CDR3 coding DNA: TGCGCCAGCAGCCGTACCCGGGTCCAAGAGACCCAGTACTTC.

CDR3 nucleotide sequence: TGTGCCAGCAGCTTAGACACAGGGCAGACCCAAGAGACCCAGTACTTC. This gives the protein CASSLDTGQTQETQYF. The chain recombines TRBV7-2 with TRBJ2-5, with a possible D match to TRBD1 (6 bases). CDR3 length: 16 residues. CDR1 and CDR2 (germline): SGHTA, FQGNSA. The germline V and J ends were trimmed by 1 base and 1 base, with 13 bases remaining between them.

V and J are TRBV7-2 and TRBJ2-7; the D gene is possibly TRBD2 (6 bases). This CDR3 is 15 amino acids long. V lost 5 bases to trimming and J lost 4 bases, with 18 bases between them. Germline values: CDR1 SGHTA, CDR2 FQGNSA. In nucleotides, the CDR3 is TGTGCCAGCAGCAAGACGGGCGCCGGAGGGTACGAGCAGTACTTC. This codes for CASSKTGAGGYEQYF.

The V gene is TRBV5-1, the J gene TRBJ2-1; 11 positions match TRBD2. The V gene's germline CDR1 is SGHRS and CDR2 YFSETQ. Trimming took 3 bases from V and 6 from J; bases not matched to a gene: 5. The CDR3 spans 15 residues. For the CDR3, the DNA is TGCGCCAGCAGCTGGGTAGCGGGAGGGGGCAATGAGCAGTTCTTC. Protein: CASSWVAGGGNEQFF. Supplemented by reference TRBV5-1 and TRBJ2-1, the full variable domain reads KAGVTQTPRYLIKTRGQQVTLSCSPISGHRSVSWYQQTPGQGLQFLFEYFSETQRNKGNFPGRFSGRQFSNSRSEMNVSTLELGDSALYLCASSWVAGGGNEQFFGPGTRLTVL.

This chain joins TRBV5-4 and TRBJ1-4; no reliable D call. The CDR3 runs 15 residues. The V gene's germline CDR1 is SGHNT and CDR2 YYREEE (reference sequence). Between the trimmed V and J ends, which lost 4 bases and 0 bases, there was a span of 10 bases. Here the CDR3 reads CASSLAPTTNEKLFF. The CDR3 DNA reads TGTGCCAGCAGCCTGGCGCCCACAACTAATGAAAAACTGTTTTTT.

The chain combines TRBV27 with TRBJ1-4; the D gene is possibly TRBD1 (6 bases). Trimming left V 5 bases short and J 14 bases short, with 18 bases between. The CDR3 extends over 13 amino acids. Germline loops: CDR1 MNHEY, CDR2 SMNVEV (reference sequence). CDR3 in amino acids: CASSLDQGLVLFF. In DNA form, the CDR3 reads TGTGCCAGCAGTCTGGACCAGGGGTTGGTCCTGTTTTTT.

The rearrangement joins TRBV9 to TRBJ1-1; weak D call: TRBD1 (6 bases). V dropped 0 bases and J dropped 4 bases, with 13 bases sitting between them. The CDR3 is 15 amino acids. CDR1 is SGDLS and CDR2 is YYNGEE in the germline V gene. This CDR3 reads CASSVEGGRGTEAFF. CDR3 bases: TGTGCCAGCAGCGTAGAAGGGGGTAGAGGCACTGAAGCTTTCTTT.

This chain links TRBV6-6 with TRBJ2-1; 7 bases are shared with TRBD2. CDR3 length equals 12 residues. J was trimmed by 9 bases and V by 6 bases; bases with no gene match: 5. From germline, CDR1 is MNHNY and CDR2 SVGAGI (reference sequence). CDR3 sequence reads: CASSRLASEQFF. Here the CDR3 DNA reads TGTGCCAGCAGCCGACTAGCAAGTGAGCAGTTCTTC.

The chain couples TRBV15 to TRBJ2-5; D gene uncertain. Germline V gene lookup returns CDR1 LNHNV and CDR2 YYDKDF (reference sequence). V shed 2 bases and J shed 4 bases, with 5 bases lying between them. The CDR3 loop spans 12 amino acids. The CDR3 region has the DNA TGTGCCACCAGCAGACGGCGAGAGACCCAGTACTTC. It is translated as CATSRRRETQYF.

The chain employs TRBV6-5 and TRBJ1-1; no reliable D call. CDR1 is MNHEY and CDR2 is SVGAGI in the germline V gene. The CDR3 contains 14 residues. V was shortened by 0 bases and J by 2 bases, with 7 bases between the two germline ends. As DNA, the CDR3 is TGTGCCAGCAGTTACTCGAGAGCAAACACTGAAGCTTTCTTT. The encoded protein is CASSYSRANTEAFF.